The 9 T cell receptor beta chains presented below share a single source sample, sequenced in a study of T-cell memory formation after mild COVID-19. Using its own MiXCR run on the 5' RACE reads, TCRdb lists one record per CDR3 protein. This sample carries fewer than 650,000 distinct CDR3 sequences, roughly a sixth of them seen once, and the ten largest clones take about 8.6%. The specimen sequenced was PBMCs or a T cell subset sorted from them (not recorded which). The receptors stem from an adult woman who had mild COVID-19 (a few samples of this study predate the infection). Cell type and time point are not known.

J is TRBJ2-4 and V is TRBV27; D is uncertain. The CDR3 covers 14 residues. V lost 2 bases and J 3 bases, leaving 8 bases between the germline ends. The germline V gene has CDR1 MNHEY and CDR2 SMNVEV (reference sequence). DNA of the CDR3: TGTGCCAGCAGTTTAGGGCCTGGCAAAAACATTCAGTACTTC. Amino acid sequence: CASSLGPGKNIQYF.

This sequence joins TRBV5-1 and TRBJ2-1, with a tentative D call TRBD2 (6 bases). This CDR3 spans 15 amino acids. Trimming removed 5 bases from V and 6 bases from J, with 18 bases in between. Germline values: CDR1 SGHRS, CDR2 YFSETQ. CDR3 DNA sequence: TGCGCCAGCAGGTCGTGGCTTCCCGGGGGCAATGAGCAGTTCTTC. Protein sequence: CASRSWLPGGNEQFF.

The sample holds a few counts of this clonotype. The chain uses TRBV5-1 and TRBJ2-3; D not resolved. CDR1 is SGHRS and CDR2 is YFSETQ in the germline V gene. V lost 4 bases and J 1 base, leaving 13 bases between the germline ends. This CDR3 contains 15 residues. DNA for the CDR3: TGCGCCAGCAGCCGTGACCACCGAGGCACAGATACGCAGTATTTT. This translates into CASSRDHRGTDTQYF.

The chain links TRBV3-1 to TRBJ1-2; D gene uncertain. V lost 3 bases and J lost 6, with 14 bases in between. Germline loops: CDR1 LGHDT, CDR2 YNNKEL (reference sequence). The CDR3 is 14 residues long. CDR3 in amino acids: CASSQAVGFDGYTF. DNA for the CDR3: TGTGCCAGCAGCCAGGCGGTGGGCTTCGATGGCTACACCTTC.

This clonotype appeared many times. At one of its ends the junction is not consistent with the germline gene, which may arise from a read error. The CDR3 loop is CASSLNSLGEQYF. The CDR3 region has the DNA TGTGCTAGCAGCTTAAACAGCCTCGGCGAGCAGTACTTC. The chain has TRBV7-7 and TRBJ2-7, with D unclear. This CDR3 has 13 residues. From germline, CDR1 is SSHAT and CDR2 FNYEAQ (reference sequence).

The chain combines TRBV15 with TRBJ1-5; D may be TRBD1 (6 bases). Germline V gene lookup returns CDR1 LNHNV and CDR2 YYDKDF (reference sequence). V was shortened by 2 bases and J by 7 bases, with 15 bases between the two germline ends. CDR3 size: 15 residues. CDR3: CATSRSRGGNQPQHF. The CDR3 bases are TGTGCCACCAGCAGATCAAGGGGGGGTAACCAGCCCCAGCATTTT.

The chain links TRBV7-2 to TRBJ2-7; 7 nucleotides align to TRBD2. Germline V gene sequence: CDR1 SGHTA, CDR2 FQGNSA. The CDR3 loop spans 14 amino acids. V lost 1 base, J lost 5 bases, and 5 bases stayed unmatched. The CDR3 sequence is CASSLERGRNEQYV. The CDR3 nucleotides read TGTGCCAGCAGCTTAGAGCGGGGCAGGAACGAGCAGTACGTC.

The chain couples TRBV29-1 to TRBJ2-1; D may be TRBD1 (5 bases). The V end was cut by 6 bases, the J end by 12 bases, with 33 bases between. CDR1 and CDR2 (germline): SQVTM, ANQGSEA. This CDR3 region has 17 residues. In nucleotides, the CDR3 is TGCAGCGTGTTCAAGGGGCTAGTATCGATCAGGCCACGTTTGCAGTTCTTC. Protein: CSVFKGLVSIRPRLQFF.

CDR3 residues: CASSLAASGGNYEQYF. CDR3 coding DNA: TGTGCCAGCAGCTTAGCGGCTAGCGGGGGAAACTACGAGCAGTACTTC. The V and J genes are TRBV7-2 and TRBJ2-7; TRBD2 matches 10 bases. Germline CDR1 is SGHTA and CDR2 is FQGNSA. The CDR3 has 16 residues. V lost 0 bases to trimming and J lost 3 bases; unmatched junction nucleotides: 5.